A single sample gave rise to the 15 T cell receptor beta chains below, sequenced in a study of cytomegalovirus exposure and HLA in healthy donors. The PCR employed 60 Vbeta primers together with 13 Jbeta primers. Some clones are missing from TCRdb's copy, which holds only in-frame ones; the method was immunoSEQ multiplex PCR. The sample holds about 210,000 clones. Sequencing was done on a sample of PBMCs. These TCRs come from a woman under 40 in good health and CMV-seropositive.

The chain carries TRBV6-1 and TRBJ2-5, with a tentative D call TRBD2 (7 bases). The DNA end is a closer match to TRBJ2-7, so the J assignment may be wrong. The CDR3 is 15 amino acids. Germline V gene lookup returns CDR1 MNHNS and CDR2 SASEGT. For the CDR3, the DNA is TGTGCCAGCAGTCTTAATGGGGGGGCCAACTACGAGCAGTACTTC. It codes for CASSLNGGANYEQYF.

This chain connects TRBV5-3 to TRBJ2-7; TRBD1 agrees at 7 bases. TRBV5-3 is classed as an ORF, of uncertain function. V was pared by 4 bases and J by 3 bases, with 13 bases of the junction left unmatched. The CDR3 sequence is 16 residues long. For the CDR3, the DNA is TGTGCCAGAAGCCCACTCTCACCGGGACAGAACTACGAGCAGTACTTC. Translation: CARSPLSPGQNYEQYF.

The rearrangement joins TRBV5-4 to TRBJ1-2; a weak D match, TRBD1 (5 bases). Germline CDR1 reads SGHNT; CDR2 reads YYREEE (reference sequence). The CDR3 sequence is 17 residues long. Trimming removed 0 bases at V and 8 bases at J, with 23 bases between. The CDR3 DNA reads TGTGCCAGCAGCTTGGCCGGGGGGAAGATGGGTATAGGGGGCTACACCTTC. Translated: CASSLAGGKMGIGGYTF.

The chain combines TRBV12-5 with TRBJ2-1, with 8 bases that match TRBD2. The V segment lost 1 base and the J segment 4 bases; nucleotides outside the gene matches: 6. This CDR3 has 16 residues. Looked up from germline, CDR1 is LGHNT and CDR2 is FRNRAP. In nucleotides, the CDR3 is TGTGCTAGTGGTTTGGCACCAGCGGGGGATTACAATGAGCAGTTCTTC. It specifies CASGLAPAGDYNEQFF.

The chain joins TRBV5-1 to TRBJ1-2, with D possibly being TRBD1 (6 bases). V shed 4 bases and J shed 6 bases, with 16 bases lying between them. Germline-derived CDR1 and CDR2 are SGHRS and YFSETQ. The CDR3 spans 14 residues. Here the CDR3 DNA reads TGCGCCAGCAGCCCCCTAGGGGGAAACGATGGCTACACCTTC. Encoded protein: CASSPLGGNDGYTF. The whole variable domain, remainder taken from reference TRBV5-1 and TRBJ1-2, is KAGVTQTPRYLIKTRGQQVTLSCSPISGHRSVSWYQQTPGQGLQFLFEYFSETQRNKGNFPGRFSGRQFSNSRSEMNVSTLELGDSALYLCASSPLGGNDGYTFGSGTRLTVV.

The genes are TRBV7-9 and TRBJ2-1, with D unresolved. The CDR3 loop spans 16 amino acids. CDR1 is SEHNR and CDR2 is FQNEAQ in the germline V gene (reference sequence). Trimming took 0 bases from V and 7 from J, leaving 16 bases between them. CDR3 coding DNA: TGTGCCAGCAGCTTAGCAGGATCGTGGGCAGGAAATGAGCAGTTCTTC. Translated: CASSLAGSWAGNEQFF.

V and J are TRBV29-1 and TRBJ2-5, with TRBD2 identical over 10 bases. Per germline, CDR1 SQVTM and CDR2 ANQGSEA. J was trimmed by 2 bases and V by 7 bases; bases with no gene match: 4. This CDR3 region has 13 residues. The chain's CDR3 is CSGSGRRQETQYF. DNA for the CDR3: TGCAGCGGTAGCGGGAGGAGGCAAGAGACCCAGTACTTC.

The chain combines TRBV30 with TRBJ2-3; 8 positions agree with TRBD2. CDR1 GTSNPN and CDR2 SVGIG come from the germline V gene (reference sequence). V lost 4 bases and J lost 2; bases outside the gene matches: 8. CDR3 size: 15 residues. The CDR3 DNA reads TGTGCCTGGACTAAATTAGCGGGATACACAGATACGCAGTATTTT. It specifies CAWTKLAGYTDTQYF.

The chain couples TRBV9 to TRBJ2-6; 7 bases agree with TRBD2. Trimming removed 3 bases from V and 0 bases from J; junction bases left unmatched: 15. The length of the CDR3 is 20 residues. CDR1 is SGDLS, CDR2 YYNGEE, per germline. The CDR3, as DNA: TGTGCCAGCAGCGAGAGCCCCTTAGCGGGTCTACTCTCTGGGGCCAACGTCCTGACTTTC. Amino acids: CASSESPLAGLLSGANVLTF.

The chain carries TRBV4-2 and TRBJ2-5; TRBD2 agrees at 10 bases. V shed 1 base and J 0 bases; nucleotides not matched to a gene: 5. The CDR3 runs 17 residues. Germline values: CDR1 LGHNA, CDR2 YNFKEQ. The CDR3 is CASSQVTSGEYQETQYF. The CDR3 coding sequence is TGTGCCAGCAGCCAAGTTACTAGCGGGGAGTACCAAGAGACCCAGTACTTC.

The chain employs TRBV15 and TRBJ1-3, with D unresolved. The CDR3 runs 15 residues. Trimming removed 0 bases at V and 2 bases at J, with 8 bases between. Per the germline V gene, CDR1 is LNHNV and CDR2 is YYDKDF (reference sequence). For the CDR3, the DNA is TGTGCCACCAGCAGAGATGTAACTGCTGGAAACACCATATATTTT. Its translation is CATSRDVTAGNTIYF.

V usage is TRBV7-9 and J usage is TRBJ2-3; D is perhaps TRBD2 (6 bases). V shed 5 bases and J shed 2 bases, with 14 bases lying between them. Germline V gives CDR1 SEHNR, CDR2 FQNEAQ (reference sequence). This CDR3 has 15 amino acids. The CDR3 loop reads CASSTGLQDTDTQYF. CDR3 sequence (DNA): TGTGCCAGCAGCACAGGACTACAGGACACAGATACGCAGTATTTT.

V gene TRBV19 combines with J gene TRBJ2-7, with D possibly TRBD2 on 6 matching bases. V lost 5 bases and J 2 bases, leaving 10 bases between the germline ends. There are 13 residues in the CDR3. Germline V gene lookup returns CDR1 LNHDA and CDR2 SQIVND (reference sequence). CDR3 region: CASSFGGTYEQYF. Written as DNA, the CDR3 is TGTGCCAGTAGTTTTGGGGGGACCTACGAGCAGTACTTC.

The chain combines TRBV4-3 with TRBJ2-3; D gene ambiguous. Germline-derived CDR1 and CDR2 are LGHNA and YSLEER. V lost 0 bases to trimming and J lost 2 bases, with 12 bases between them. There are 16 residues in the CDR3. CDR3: CASSQDVKRSTDTQYF. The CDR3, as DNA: TGCGCCAGCAGCCAAGATGTTAAGCGCTCCACAGATACGCAGTATTTT.

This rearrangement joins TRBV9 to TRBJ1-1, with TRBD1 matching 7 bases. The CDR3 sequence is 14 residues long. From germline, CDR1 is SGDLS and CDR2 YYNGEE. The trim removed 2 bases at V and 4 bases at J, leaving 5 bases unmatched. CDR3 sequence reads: CASSVSYRGTEAFF. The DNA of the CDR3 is TGTGCCAGCAGCGTGAGCTACAGGGGCACTGAAGCTTTCTTT. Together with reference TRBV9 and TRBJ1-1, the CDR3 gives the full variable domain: DSGVTQTPKHLITATGQRVTLRCSPRSGDLSVYWYQQSLDQGLQFLIQYYNGEERAKGNILERFSAQQFPDLHSELNLSSLELGDSALYFCASSVSYRGTEAFFGQGTRLTVV.